These 6 T cell receptor beta chains came from one sample sequenced in a study of shared clonotypes between healthy human individuals. Produced via immunoSEQ multiplex PCR; TCRdb's table is partial and in-frame only. There are around 990,000 clones in the sample; 70% to 85% occur only once, and roughly 0.82% lies in the top ten. Sample: memory CD4+ T cells from PBMCs. The subset was: CD45RA-negative fraction. The receptor source for this set is a man younger than 30 in good health. Some clones in this sample may be carry-over from other donors' samples.

This clone was found a few times. The chain is built from TRBV15 and TRBJ2-7; TRBD2 matches 16 bases. This CDR3 has 18 amino acids. CDR1 and CDR2 from the germline V gene are LNHNV and YYDKDF (reference sequence). J was trimmed by 2 bases and V by 5 bases; bases with no gene match: 9. Here the CDR3 reads CATSGAPGLAGGPYEQYF. CDR3 coding DNA: TGTGCCACCAGCGGGGCCCCGGGACTAGCGGGAGGGCCCTACGAGCAGTACTTC.

About this clone: Compared with germline, one end of the junction differs, possibly owing to a read error. This chain uses TRBV7-9 with TRBJ2-7; a possible D gene is TRBD1 (6 bases). Germline V gene data show CDR1 as SEHNR and CDR2 as FQNEAQ (reference sequence). The length of the CDR3 is 16 residues. The CDR3 DNA is TGTGCCAGCACCTTAGGGACATTTGGTAGCTCCTACGAGCAGTACTTC. Translated: CASTLGTFGSSYEQYF.

This clone has only a few counts. V usage is TRBV28 and J usage is TRBJ2-7; 10 bases are a match to TRBD1. The V gene's germline CDR1 is MDHEN and CDR2 SYDVKM. With V trimmed by 8 bases and J by 3 bases, 7 bases remained unmatched. The CDR3 consists of 14 residues. The CDR3 region has the DNA TGTGCCAGCGCATTCGGGACAGGGGTCTACGAGCAGTACTTC. Its translation: CASAFGTGVYEQYF.

The chain joins TRBV6-4 to TRBJ2-7; D is unclear. CDR1 and CDR2 (germline): MRHNA, SNTAGT. With 2 bases removed from V and 3 bases from J, the gap between germline ends came to 14 bases. The CDR3 runs 15 residues. The chain's CDR3 is CASSDNKRAYYEQYF. CDR3 nucleotide sequence: TGTGCCAGCAGTGACAATAAAAGGGCCTACTACGAGCAGTACTTC.

This clone was recorded a few times. This specimen includes other DNA sequences encoding the same CDR3. J is TRBJ2-1 and V is TRBV11-3; D unresolved. CDR3 length: 12 amino acids. The V end lost 6 bases, the J end lost 5 bases, and 8 bases lay between the germline ends. CDR1 and CDR2 from the germline V gene are SGHNT and YENEEA. Here the CDR3 DNA reads TGTGCCAGCAGTCGACTTGACAATGAGCAGTTCTTC. It specifies CASSRLDNEQFF. Complete variable domain (other parts from reference TRBV11-3 and TRBJ2-1): EAGVVQSPRYKIIEKKQPVAFWCNPISGHNTLYWYLQNLGQGPELLIRYENEEAVDDSQLPKDRFSAERLKGVDSTLKIQPAELGDSAVYLCASSRLDNEQFFGPGTRLTVL.

The genes are TRBV18 and TRBJ2-2, with D perhaps TRBD1 or TRBD2 (5 bases each). CDR3 length: 11 amino acids. V lost 2 bases and J 11 bases, leaving 6 bases between the germline ends. The germline V gene encodes CDR1 KGHSH and CDR2 LQKENI. The DNA for the CDR3 is TGTGCCAGCTCACCAGGGACCGAGCTGTTTTTT. Its translation: CASSPGTELFF.